This is a list of T cell receptor beta chains from one sample in a study of shared clonotypes between healthy human individuals. The protocol was immunoSEQ multiplex PCR, while the TCRdb copy is restricted to in-frame clones and leaves out a portion. The sample carries about 1.1 million clones, about 80% recorded once. Sequencing was carried out using memory CD4+ T cells from PBMCs. The receptor source for this set is a man between 18 and 35 years old in good health. Some clones in this sample may be carry-over from other donors' samples. Both conserved end residues are part of each CDR3. The order of the fields is D gene, V gene, J gene, clone size, CDR3 DNA, CDR3 protein. D genes are given only for firm matches. Expanded clones are given a class, and other clones once, few, many or no size at all.

TRBD2	TRBV9	TRBJ2-7	.	TGTGCCAGCAGCGTAGGTAGTAGCGGGAGTAGCAACGAGCAGTACTTC	CASSVGSSGSSNEQYF
TRBD1	TRBV28	TRBJ1-2	.	TGTGCCAGCAGTATAACAGGGACAGGGCCCTATGGCTACACCTTC	CASSITGTGPYGYTF
TRBD1	TRBV27	TRBJ2-6	few	TGTGCCAGCAGCACCGGGACAGGTCTCTCTGGGGCCAACGTCCTGACTTTC	CASSTGTGLSGANVLTF
TRBD2	TRBV5-4	TRBJ2-5	.	TGTGCCAGCAGCCGAGCCTCTGGGAGGGAAGAGACCCAGTACTTC	CASSRASGREETQYF
TRBD1	TRBV7-8	TRBJ1-4	few	TGTGCCAGCAGCTCGGACAGGGGGCGCAGTGAAAAACTGTTTTTT	CASSSDRGRSEKLFF
TRBD2	TRBV14	TRBJ2-1	.	TGTGCCAGCAGCCATGGGACTAGCGGCCCGGGCAATGAGCAGTTCTTC	CASSHGTSGPGNEQFF
.	TRBV7-8	TRBJ2-1	.	TGTGCCAGCAGCTTTAGCCCTGGACAACCCTACAATGAGCAGTTCTTC	CASSFSPGQPYNEQFF
.	TRBV28	TRBJ1-5	many	TGTGCCAGCAACCCTGCGTGGCGGGGGAATCAGCCCCAGCATTTT	CASNPAWRGNQPQHF
.	TRBV6-1	TRBJ2-7	.	TGTGCCAGCAGTGTTTCCCCAACGGGCTACGAGCAGTACTTC	CASSVSPTGYEQYF
TRBD1	TRBV28	TRBJ1-1	many	TGTGCCAGCAGTCCAGGGGGCTCCTCGGTCACTGAAGCTTTCTTT	CASSPGGSSVTEAFF
.	TRBV2	TRBJ2-7	.	TGTGCCAGCAGTGAATGGGGCGGGATGTTGCGTGAGCAGTACTTC	CASSEWGGMLREQYF
.	TRBV29-1	TRBJ1-3	.	TGCAGCGTTGATGAGGGAATAGGTGGAAACACCATATATTTT	CSVDEGIGGNTIYF
.	TRBV5-8	TRBJ1-2	.	TGTGCCAGCAGCGAGAACTGGCCACGAAGCTTC	CASSENWPRSF
TRBD2	TRBV7-9	TRBJ2-7	few	TGTGCCAGCAGCTTAGGCAGGGGGCTAGCGGGAGTCACCTACGAGCAGTACTTC	CASSLGRGLAGVTYEQYF
TRBD2	TRBV6-5	TRBJ2-5	.	TGTGCCAGCAGTTACCGGACTAGCGGGAGAGGGGAGACCCAGTACTTC	CASSYRTSGRGETQYF
TRBD2	TRBV19	TRBJ2-5	.	TGTGCCAGTAGCACGGGGGGGCTACAAGAGACCCAGTACTTC	CASSTGGLQETQYF
TRBD1	TRBV5-4	TRBJ1-3	.	TGTGCCAGCAGCTCAACTCAGGGGGATGCCGGAAACACCATATATTTT	CASSSTQGDAGNTIYF
TRBD2	TRBV7-3	TRBJ2-1	.	TGTGCCAGCAGCTTAATGGGACTACCCGTTCACAATGAGCAGTTCTTC	CASSLMGLPVHNEQFF
.	TRBV9	TRBJ2-2	.	TGTGCCAGCAGTACCCGGGCCCAATACACCGGGGAGCTGTTTTTT	CASSTRAQYTGELFF
.	TRBV29-1	TRBJ2-2	.	TGCAGCGTTGAGAGCCCAACGAACACCGGGGAGCTGTTTTTT	CSVESPTNTGELFF
.	TRBV5-1	TRBJ2-3	.	TGCGCCAGCAGCAGGGGGCGGGAAGATACGCAGTATTTT	CASSRGREDTQYF
.	TRBV29-1	TRBJ2-1	.	TGCAGCGTTGGGGCCGGGACCACCGGGCGGAATGAGCAGTTCTTC	CSVGAGTTGRNEQFF
.	TRBV6-6	TRBJ1-2	.	TGTGCCAGCACCCCGGGACGGATAAACTATGGCTACACCTTC	CASTPGRINYGYTF
.	TRBV18	TRBJ1-6	.	TGTGCCAGCTCACCACCTAATTCACCCCTCCACTTT	CASSPPNSPLHF
TRBD1	TRBV2	TRBJ2-1	.	TGTGCCAGCAGTCGGGACAGGGGGTTTAGCAATGAGCAGTTCTTC	CASSRDRGFSNEQFF
TRBD1	TRBV4-1	TRBJ1-2	few	TGCGCCAGCAGCCAAGTATTTGCAGGGGGCGACTATGGCTACACCTTC	CASSQVFAGGDYGYTF
.	TRBV7-2	TRBJ2-2	few	TGTGCCAGCAGCTTAGCTTCTCGGGAGCTGTTTTTT	CASSLASRELFF
.	TRBV5-1	TRBJ2-3	.	TGCGCCAGCAGCGTAAACAGGAACACAGATACGCAGTATTTT	CASSVNRNTDTQYF
TRBD1	TRBV4-1	TRBJ1-5	.	TGCGCCAGCAGCACACGACAGGGCGATCAGCCCCAGCATTTT	CASSTRQGDQPQHF
.	TRBV15	TRBJ1-5	many	TGTGCCACCAGCCCTAGGAACAGGTACAATCAGCCCCAGCATTTT	CATSPRNRYNQPQHF
.	TRBV5-1	TRBJ2-2	.	TGCGCCAGCAGTCAACTCCTCAACACCGGGGAGCTGTTTTTT	CASSQLLNTGELFF
TRBD1	TRBV19	TRBJ1-5	few	TGTGCCAGCGCCGACAGGGCAAGCCAGCCCCAGCATTTT	CASADRASQPQHF
.	TRBV5-1	TRBJ2-6	.	TGCGCCAGCAGTTATGGGGCCAACGTCCTGACTTTC	CASSYGANVLTF
TRBD2	TRBV6-1	TRBJ2-5	once	TGTGCCAGCAGGACCGGGGGGGGGATAGAGACCCAGTACTTC	CASRTGGGIETQYF
.	TRBV6-5	TRBJ2-7	.	TGTGCCAGCAGCCCCCCGGGATCCTACGAGCAGTACTTC	CASSPPGSYEQYF
.	TRBV6-1	TRBJ1-1	few	TGTGCCAGCCGCGCATGGACCAACAGGGACGCCGCGGCTTTCTTT	CASRAWTNRDAAAFF
.	TRBV6-5	TRBJ1-2	.	TGTGCCAGCAGTTCCTTAAGGGGCTACACCTTC	CASSSLRGYTF
.	TRBV21-1	TRBJ1-1	once	TGTGCCAGCGTTCCTCGGTATACAGGGTTCCCTGAAGCTTTCTTT	CASVPRYTGFPEAFF
.	TRBV14	TRBJ1-2	few	TGTGCCAGCAGCCAAGTTCAACGGGGTGGTGGCTACACCTTC	CASSQVQRGGGYTF
TRBD2	TRBV4-1	TRBJ2-1	.	TGCGCCAGCAGCCGGCTAGCGGACATCTACAATGAGCAGTTCTTC	CASSRLADIYNEQFF
.	TRBV6-5	TRBJ1-4	.	TGTGCCAGCGGTAGGGGCCAGGGGCTGTTTTTT	CASGRGQGLFF
.	TRBV5-5	TRBJ1-2	.	TGTGCCAGCAGCTTGGCAGGGTACAAGGACTATGGCTACACCTTC	CASSLAGYKDYGYTF
.	TRBV5-1	TRBJ2-3	.	TGCGCCAGCAGCCTGGGGGAGGGCACAGATACGCAGTATTTT	CASSLGEGTDTQYF